The 15 T cell receptor beta chains presented below share a single source sample, sequenced in a study of identifying expanded T cells in peripheral blood. TCRdb's copy holds only in-frame clones and misses some; the assay was immunoSEQ multiplex PCR. Among 95,000 or so clones listed, roughly 86% were seen once. The sample taken for sequencing was blood. These receptor sequences come from a person aged 18-69 years in good health.

The rearrangement links TRBV6-6 to TRBJ1-6; 10 bases line up with TRBD1. V shed 5 bases and J 12 bases; nucleotides not matched to a gene: 10. CDR3 length equals 15 residues. Germline lookup yields CDR1 MNHNY and CDR2 SVGAGI (reference sequence). For the CDR3, the DNA is TGTGCCAGCAGTATCATCCGGGACAGGGGAGGACCCCTCCACTTT. This codes for CASSIIRDRGGPLHF.

The gene calls are TRBV19 and TRBJ1-2; 7 bases line up with TRBD1. V lost 4 bases, J lost 6 bases, and 5 bases stayed unmatched. From germline, CDR1 is LNHDA and CDR2 SQIVND (reference sequence). The CDR3 covers 13 residues. CDR3 loop: CASSTVGTDGYTF. The CDR3 nucleotides are TGTGCCAGTAGTACGGTGGGGACAGATGGCTACACCTTC.

This chain links TRBV10-2 with TRBJ2-7; D perhaps matches TRBD2 (6 bases). V dropped 6 bases and J dropped 4 bases, with 19 bases sitting between them. Germline V gives CDR1 WSHSY, CDR2 SAAADI. The CDR3 extends over 15 amino acids. Here the CDR3 reads CASRTGTGGEYEQYF. DNA of the CDR3: TGCGCCAGCAGGACCGGGACCGGAGGGGAGTACGAGCAGTACTTC.

This clone was recorded only once. The V and J genes are TRBV4-3 and TRBJ1-2; weak D call: TRBD1 (6 bases). Germline CDR1 is LGHNA and CDR2 is YSLEER. This CDR3 comprises 15 residues. The ends were cut back, 1 base at V and 4 bases at J, with 13 bases in the middle. In DNA form, the CDR3 reads TGCGCCAGCAGCCAAGTATTAATACAGGGCTATGGCTACACCTTC. Translation: CASSQVLIQGYGYTF.

The chain is built from TRBV6-6 and TRBJ1-1; D might be TRBD1 (5 bases). Trimming pared 6 bases from V and 4 bases from J, leaving 12 bases between. The CDR3 contains 13 residues. CDR1 MNHNY and CDR2 SVGAGI come from the germline V gene (reference sequence). This CDR3 reads CASSLGRLTEAFF. CDR3 nucleotides: TGTGCCAGCAGCCTGGGACGGCTCACTGAAGCTTTCTTT.

The chain recombines TRBV13 with TRBJ1-6; D possibly corresponds to TRBD1 (6 bases). The V gene's germline CDR1 is PRHDT and CDR2 FYEKMQ (reference sequence). The V gene lost 8 bases and the J gene lost 0 bases, with 8 bases spanning the gap. This CDR3 has 14 residues. The CDR3 region is CASGDNSYNSPLHF. The CDR3 bases are TGTGCCAGCGGGGACAACTCCTATAATTCACCCCTCCACTTT.

The V call is TRBV6-6, the J call TRBJ2-1, with D perhaps matching TRBD2 (5 bases). Trimming pared 6 bases from V and 0 bases from J, leaving 12 bases between. Per germline, CDR1 MNHNY and CDR2 SVGAGI (reference sequence). This CDR3 is 15 amino acids long. The CDR3 loop is CASSPTRGSYNEQFF. CDR3 coding DNA: TGTGCCAGCAGCCCAACACGGGGCTCCTACAATGAGCAGTTCTTC.

This chain uses TRBV6-5 with TRBJ1-1; TRBD1 is a possible D gene (5 bases). Germline assignment: CDR1 MNHEY and CDR2 SVGAGI. This CDR3 spans 15 amino acids. V dropped 6 bases and J dropped 1 base, with 15 bases sitting between them. The CDR3 DNA follows: TGTGCCAGCAGGATCTCCGGGACCCAGAACACTGAAGCTTTCTTT. This codes for CASRISGTQNTEAFF.

The chain is built from TRBV16 and TRBJ1-5; no reliable D call. This CDR3 has 13 residues. Trimming left V 0 bases short and J 5 bases short, with 5 bases between. The germline V gene encodes CDR1 KGHSY and CDR2 FQNENV. The CDR3 nucleotides read TGTGCCAGCAGCCAATCGCCCTATCAGCCCCAGCATTTT. Its protein is CASSQSPYQPQHF.

This chain uses TRBV5-6 with TRBJ1-5; D is ambiguous. The CDR3 is 14 residues long. Trimming shortened V by 4 bases and J by 9 bases, and 17 bases separated the two germline ends. Germline CDR1 SGHDT, CDR2 YYEEEE. The CDR3: CASSTGGPSGPQHF. CDR3 in DNA: TGTGCCAGCAGCACCGGTGGGCCGTCCGGGCCCCAGCATTTT.

The chain employs TRBV7-3 and TRBJ2-5; D is uncertain. CDR3 length: 15 amino acids. Between the trimmed V and J ends, which lost 5 bases and 5 bases, there was a span of 18 bases. Germline V gene lookup returns CDR1 SGHTA and CDR2 FQGTGA. This CDR3 is CASSASGSPGETQYF. CDR3 DNA: TGTGCCAGCAGCGCCTCTGGGTCCCCTGGGGAGACCCAGTACTTC.

The chain is built from TRBV19 and TRBJ1-2; TRBD1 agrees at 7 bases. V shed 9 bases and J 8 bases; nucleotides not matched to a gene: 12. Germline CDR1 reads LNHDA; CDR2 reads SQIVND (reference sequence). The CDR3 loop spans 13 amino acids. CDR3: CASQGQNNGGYTF. In nucleotides, the CDR3 is TGTGCCAGCCAGGGACAGAACAACGGGGGCTACACCTTC.

This clone came up once. V gene TRBV7-2 combines with J gene TRBJ2-1; 9 bases are a match to TRBD2. CDR1 and CDR2 from the germline V gene are SGHTA and FQGNSA. This CDR3 region has 14 residues. The V gene end was trimmed by 6 bases and the J gene end by 3 bases; junction bases not matched to a gene: 3. CDR3 in DNA: TGTGCCAGCAGGCGGGGGGGACACTACAATGAGCAGTTCTTC. The encoded protein is CASRRGGHYNEQFF.

This clone appeared once. CDR3 amino acids: CASSLPGQGAREAFF. CDR3 bases: TGTGCCAGCTCACTCCCGGGACAGGGGGCCCGTGAAGCTTTCTTT. The V and J genes are TRBV18 and TRBJ1-1, with 12 bases matching TRBD1. The germline CDR1 and CDR2 sequences are KGHSH and LQKENI. This CDR3 is built from 15 residues. Germline trimming cut 4 bases from V and 7 bases from J; bases unmatched to any gene: 7.

The chain carries TRBV7-2 and TRBJ1-2; D uncertain. CDR1 and CDR2 from the germline V gene are SGHTA and FQGNSA. This CDR3 region has 18 residues. The ends were cut back, 1 base at V and 5 bases at J, with 23 bases in the middle. The CDR3 region is CASSLVGSSTRMNYGYTF. CDR3 DNA: TGTGCCAGCAGCTTAGTGGGGTCTTCAACCCGAATGAATTATGGCTACACCTTC.